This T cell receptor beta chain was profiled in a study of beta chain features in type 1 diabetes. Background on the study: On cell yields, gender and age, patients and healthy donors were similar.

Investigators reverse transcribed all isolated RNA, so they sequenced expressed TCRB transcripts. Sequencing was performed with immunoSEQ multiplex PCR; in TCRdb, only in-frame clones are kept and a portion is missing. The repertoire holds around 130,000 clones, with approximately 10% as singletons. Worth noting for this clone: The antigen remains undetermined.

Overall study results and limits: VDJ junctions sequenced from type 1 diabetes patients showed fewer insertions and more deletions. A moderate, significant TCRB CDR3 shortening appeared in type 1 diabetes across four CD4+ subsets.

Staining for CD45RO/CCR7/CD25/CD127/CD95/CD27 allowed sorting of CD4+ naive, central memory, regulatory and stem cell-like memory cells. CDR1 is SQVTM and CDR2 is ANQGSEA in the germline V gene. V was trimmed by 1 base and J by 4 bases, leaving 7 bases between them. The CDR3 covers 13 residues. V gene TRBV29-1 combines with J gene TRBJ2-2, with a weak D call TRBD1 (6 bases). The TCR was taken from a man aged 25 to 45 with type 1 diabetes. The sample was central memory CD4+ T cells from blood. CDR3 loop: CSVEGTATGELFF. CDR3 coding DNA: TGCAGCGTTGAAGGGACAGCCACCGGGGAGCTGTTTTTT.